The rows below give T cell receptor beta chains drawn from one sample of a study of cytomegalovirus exposure and HLA in healthy donors. Using immunoSEQ multiplex PCR, the repertoire was profiled, and TCRdb retains in-frame clones only, with some absent. The sample holds more than 95,000 clones, around 82% seen once. Sample: PBMCs. Receptors originate from a woman aged 18-29 years in good health and CMV-seropositive. Each CDR3 is given with its conserved first and last residue. D genes are given only for firm matches.

j_call	d_call	v_call	cdr3_aa
TRBJ2-5	TRBD1	TRBV30	CAWAGGRTETQYF
TRBJ1-2	TRBD1	TRBV4-1	CASSQPTGVYGYTF
TRBJ1-5	TRBD1	TRBV19	CASSPRQGSQPQHF
TRBJ2-7	-	TRBV5-1	CASSFALGANYEQYF
TRBJ2-7	-	TRBV5-6	CASSLELTGYEQYF
TRBJ2-5	-	TRBV19	CASSTGQTRGETQYF
TRBJ2-3	TRBD2	TRBV6-1	CALGLAGADTQYF
TRBJ2-7	-	TRBV5-6	CASSPPGSYEQYF
TRBJ1-2	TRBD1	TRBV27	CASTPGQGRGYTF
TRBJ1-5	-	TRBV7-2	CASSLAQGVQPQHF
TRBJ1-2	TRBD1	TRBV5-4	CASSVDREIYGYTF
TRBJ1-1	TRBD1	TRBV6-1	CASNLWAGGNTEAFF
TRBJ2-1	TRBD2	TRBV6-5	CAALSGRTSSNEQFF
TRBJ2-7	TRBD1	TRBV28	CASSSGQASRREQYF
TRBJ1-2	-	TRBV10-3	CAISDAGIAGYTF
TRBJ1-2	TRBD1	TRBV9	CASSAWDSSGYTF
TRBJ1-2	-	TRBV19	CASSISGAYGYTF
TRBJ1-5	-	TRBV5-8	CASSLSPLSNQPQHF
TRBJ1-6	TRBD1	TRBV27	CASSLRLWDRGRGSPLHF
TRBJ2-7	TRBD2	TRBV4-2	CASSQDSGGSYEQYF
TRBJ2-1	TRBD2	TRBV11-2	CASSATSGRNEQFF
TRBJ1-5	TRBD1	TRBV10-3	CAIKGQGNQPQHF
TRBJ1-1	-	TRBV9	CASSPRGGLNTEAFF
TRBJ2-1	TRBD1	TRBV5-6	CASSLQGVYNEQFF
TRBJ2-3	TRBD1	TRBV25-1	CASSPPGTGTDTQYF
TRBJ2-7	TRBD2	TRBV28	CASSRIAGMGREQYF
TRBJ1-1	-	TRBV5-6	CASSSPVEGGEAFF
TRBJ2-3	-	TRBV12-5	CASGLAWPGADTQYF
TRBJ2-7	TRBD2	TRBV7-9	CASSLDEGLATYEQYF
TRBJ2-1	-	TRBV11-1	CASSGRPGDNEQFF
TRBJ2-2	TRBD1	TRBV7-3	CASSLIRGRDSGGFTGELFF
TRBJ2-1	-	TRBV2	CASGREDEQFF
TRBJ2-7	-	TRBV2	CASSQTRDHAYEQYF
TRBJ2-7	TRBD2	TRBV7-2	CASSHRLAGGLSYEQYF
TRBJ1-2	TRBD1	TRBV5-4	CASSLGTGGNYGYTF
TRBJ1-2	-	TRBV9	CASSVSGDGYTF
TRBJ1-4	-	TRBV7-7	CASRRPGVGLNKLFF
TRBJ2-1	TRBD2	TRBV7-3	CASSLSASGSGEQFF
TRBJ1-4	-	TRBV25-1	CASKPKGATNEKLFF
TRBJ2-7	TRBD2	TRBV9	CASSASSGSHEQYF
TRBJ2-5	TRBD2	TRBV28	CASRVLGLEEETQYF
TRBJ2-7	TRBD1	TRBV10-3	CAISQQGQGSYEQYF
TRBJ2-5	-	TRBV7-9	CASSPASRGETQYF
TRBJ1-3	-	TRBV9	CASGRSGNTIYF
TRBJ1-1	-	TRBV6-5	CASRRSGTEAFF
TRBJ1-1	-	TRBV6-5	CASSSNSMSTEAFF
TRBJ2-5	TRBD1	TRBV7-6	CASSPMDRGERETQYF
TRBJ2-7	-	TRBV29-1	CSVEWDTPYEQYF
TRBJ2-3	TRBD2	TRBV29-1	CSVGTGGSADTQYF
TRBJ2-7	-	TRBV5-6	CASRKTGTYEQYF
TRBJ2-7	TRBD2	TRBV28	CASKTSGREYEQYF
TRBJ2-1	-	TRBV7-2	CASSSSRDYNEQFF
TRBJ2-7	TRBD2	TRBV29-1	CSVASVAGSHEQYF